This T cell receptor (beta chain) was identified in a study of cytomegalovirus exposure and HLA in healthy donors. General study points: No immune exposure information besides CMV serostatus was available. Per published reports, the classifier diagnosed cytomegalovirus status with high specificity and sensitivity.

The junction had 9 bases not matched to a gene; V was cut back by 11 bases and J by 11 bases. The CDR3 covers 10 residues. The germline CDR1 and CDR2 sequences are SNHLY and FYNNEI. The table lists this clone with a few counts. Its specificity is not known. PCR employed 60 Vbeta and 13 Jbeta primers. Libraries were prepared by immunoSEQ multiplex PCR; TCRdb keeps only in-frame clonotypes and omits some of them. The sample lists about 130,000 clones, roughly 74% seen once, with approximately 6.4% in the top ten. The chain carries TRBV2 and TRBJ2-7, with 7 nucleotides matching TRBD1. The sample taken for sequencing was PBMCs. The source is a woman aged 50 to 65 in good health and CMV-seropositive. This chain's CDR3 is CASRDSFEYF. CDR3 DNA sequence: TGTGCCTCCCGGGACAGTTTTGAGTACTTC. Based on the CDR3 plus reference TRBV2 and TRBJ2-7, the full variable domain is EPEVTQTPSHQVTQMGQEVILRCVPISNHLYFYWYRQILGQKVEFLVSFYNNEISEKSEIFDDQFSVERPDGSNFTLKIRSTKLEDSAMYFCASRDSFEYFGPGTRLTVT.